Listed below are T cell receptor beta chains from one sample, sequenced in a study of blood T cell repertoires in COVID-19. Generated by immunoSEQ multiplex PCR, the TCRdb table keeps only in-frame clones and is missing some. The data hold approximately 320,000 clones, with around 92% observed a single time. Input material: peripheral blood. The receptors come from a woman in her 30s with COVID-19, enrolled during active disease. CDR3s include the opening cysteine and the closing phenylalanine or tryptophan. D genes are given only for firm matches. A clone size is listed for some rows: how often the clone was seen (once, few, many), or a class if it is expanded.

j_call v_call clone_size d_call cdr3_nt cdr3_aa
TRBJ2-6 TRBV7-9 NA TRBD1 TGTGCCAGCAGCTCCGTTCGGGACAGGGATAGTTCTGGGGCCAACGTCCTGACTTTC CASSSVRDRDSSGANVLTF
TRBJ1-5 TRBV10-2 few TRBD1 TGCGCCAGCGCAGGACAGGGTTATAGCAATCAGCCCCAGCATTTT CASAGQGYSNQPQHF
TRBJ2-5 TRBV4-1 NA TRBD2 TGCGCCAGCAGCCGGGGAGCGGGGGCGGGGGAGACCCAGTACTTC CASSRGAGAGETQYF
TRBJ2-1 TRBV9 NA TRBD1 TGTGCCAGCAGTCGGGACAGGGGGCACAATGAGCAGTTCTTC CASSRDRGHNEQFF
TRBJ2-1 TRBV7-2 once TRBD2 TGTGCCAGCAGCTTTACTAGCGGGCACTATGAGCAGTTCTTC CASSFTSGHYEQFF
TRBJ2-7 TRBV10-1 NA NA TGCGCCAGCAGTGCCCAGGGTTACGAGCAGTACTTC CASSAQGYEQYF
TRBJ1-4 TRBV5-4 few NA TGTGCCAGCAGCCCGGGCGGGAACACTAATGAAAAACTGTTTTTT CASSPGGNTNEKLFF
TRBJ1-2 TRBV5-6 NA TRBD1 TGTGCCAGCAGCCCGGGACAGACCTATGGCTACACCTTC CASSPGQTYGYTF
TRBJ1-1 TRBV10-2 NA NA TGCGCCAGCACCCCCGGGACTGTAATGAACACTGAAGCTTTCTTT CASTPGTVMNTEAFF
TRBJ1-2 TRBV10-2 NA NA TGCGCCAGCTCCCGGGGTAGGGGGAGAGAAGGCTACACCTTC CASSRGRGREGYTF
TRBJ1-5 TRBV7-6 NA NA TGTGCCAGCAGCTCGGGAGTAAATCAGCCCCAGCATTTT CASSSGVNQPQHF
TRBJ1-2 TRBV19 NA NA TGTGCCAGTAGTATTCGGGGAGGAGGCTACACCTTC CASSIRGGGYTF
TRBJ2-5 TRBV6-4 NA NA TGTGCCAGCAGCGGCGGCCGCCCTCAAGAGACCCAGTACTTC CASSGGRPQETQYF
TRBJ1-1 TRBV30 NA NA TGTGCCTGGAGTGTACTTAGCGAAGCTTTCTTT CAWSVLSEAFF
TRBJ1-6 TRBV6-5 NA NA TGTGCGTCCCGGGAGACTCTTAATTCACCCCTCCACTTT CASRETLNSPLHF
TRBJ1-4 TRBV7-9 NA NA TGTGCCAGCAGCTTAGGGGGGGAGACTAATGAAAAACTGTTTTTT CASSLGGETNEKLFF
TRBJ1-1 TRBV4-1 NA NA TGCGCCAGCAGCCCACCCCCCCCACAGCAACCTGTGAACACTGAAGCTTTCTTT CASSPPPPQQPVNTEAFF
TRBJ2-4 TRBV14 NA NA TGTGCCAGCAGCCCCACAAACGGGTATGACAAAAACATTCAGTACTTC CASSPTNGYDKNIQYF
TRBJ2-7 TRBV2 NA TRBD1 TGTGCCAGCAGTGAGGTGGGACAGGGATACGAGCAGTACTTC CASSEVGQGYEQYF
TRBJ1-2 TRBV6-5 NA NA TGTGCCAGCAGTTACGGGCAGGTGTATGGCTACACCTTC CASSYGQVYGYTF
TRBJ1-1 TRBV5-5 NA NA TGTGCCAGCAGCTTGCTGAGTAGGAACACTGAAGCTTTCTTT CASSLLSRNTEAFF
TRBJ2-4 TRBV4-2 NA TRBD1 TGTGCCAGCAGCCAAGAACAGGGGAGAAACATTCAGTACTTC CASSQEQGRNIQYF
TRBJ2-7 TRBV2 many TRBD1 TGTGCCAGCAGTGAAGACCGGGACAGGGCCTACGAGCAGTACTTC CASSEDRDRAYEQYF
TRBJ1-5 TRBV28 NA NA TGTGCCAGCAGTCCAAGGACAGTCACCAATCAGCCCCAGCATTTT CASSPRTVTNQPQHF
TRBJ1-2 TRBV7-8 NA TRBD1 TGTGCCAGCAGCTCCAGAGACAGGGGAGCTAACTATGGCTACACCTTC CASSSRDRGANYGYTF
TRBJ1-1 TRBV10-3 NA NA TGTGCCATCAGTGCCTCGAGATCAACCTTAATCGACACTGAAGCTTTCTTT CAISASRSTLIDTEAFF
TRBJ1-1 TRBV3-1/TRBV3-2 NA TRBD1 TGTGCCAGCAGCCAAAGACAGGGGACTGAAGCTTTCTTT CASSQRQGTEAFF
TRBJ1-5 TRBV6-5 NA TRBD1 TGTGCCAGCACAGGACAGGGATCTAGCAATCAGCCCCAGCATTTT CASTGQGSSNQPQHF
TRBJ2-2 TRBV5-4 NA TRBD1 TGTGCCAGCAGCCTGAACAGGGGGCAAGACGGGGAGCTGTTTTTT CASSLNRGQDGELFF
TRBJ2-7 TRBV30 once NA TGTGCCTGGGGCGCGGTACCGACCGGCGAGCAGTACTTC CAWGAVPTGEQYF
TRBJ1-6 TRBV7-2 NA TRBD1 TGTGCCAGCAGCTTAAAGGGGGCTAGGCCCCTCCACTTT CASSLKGARPLHF
TRBJ1-3 TRBV19 few NA TGTGCCAGTAAGTTGACCGGGACACCTGGAAACACCATATATTTT CASKLTGTPGNTIYF
TRBJ1-4 TRBV5-5 NA NA TGTGCCAGCAGCTTGCTTGGCCGGTCTGGGGGCCCCAATGAAAAACTGTTTTTT CASSLLGRSGGPNEKLFF
TRBJ2-7 TRBV12-1 NA NA TGTGCCAGCAGCTTTGCTGCTAGCGGGGACCCCTCCTACGAGCAGTACTTC CASSFAASGDPSYEQYF
TRBJ1-2 TRBV27 NA NA TGTGCCAGCAGCGCTCGAGTGGGGGGCTATGGCTACACCTTC CASSARVGGYGYTF
TRBJ2-7 TRBV7-2 NA NA TGTGCCAGCAGCTACGCCCCGGGGGACGAGCAGTACTTC CASSYAPGDEQYF
TRBJ2-7 TRBV5-1 NA TRBD1 TGCGCCAGCAGGGGACAGGGGACCTACGAGCAGTACTTC CASRGQGTYEQYF
TRBJ2-7 TRBV7-9 NA NA TGTGCCAGCAGCTTAGTTTTTAGCCGGGACACAAGCTCCTACGAGCAGTACTTC CASSLVFSRDTSSYEQYF
TRBJ2-1 TRBV4-1 NA TRBD1 TGCGCCAGCAGCCAAGATCTGAACCGGGACAGGGGAGGGCAGTTCTTC CASSQDLNRDRGGQFF
TRBJ2-7 TRBV7-2 NA NA TGTGCCAGCAGCTTAGGAGGGGGAGCCTACGAGCAGTACTTC CASSLGGGAYEQYF
TRBJ2-3 TRBV6-5 few NA TGTGCCAGCGGGGAGGGGGATAGTCGCTATACGCAGTATTTT CASGEGDSRYTQYF
TRBJ2-1 TRBV13 NA NA TGTGCCAGCAGCTTAGCTAGTATCGGTGAGCAGTTCTTC CASSLASIGEQFF
TRBJ1-1 TRBV5-1 many NA TGCGCCAGCACACCGCCGAGGGCGACCTTGAACACTGAAGCTTTCTTT CASTPPRATLNTEAFF
TRBJ2-5 TRBV18 NA TRBD2 TGTGCCAGCTCACCACCTCGCGGGGGGGCCGAGACCCAGTACTTC CASSPPRGGAETQYF
TRBJ1-4 TRBV10-3 NA NA TGTGCCACCCGCGCGCAGGCAACTAATGAAAAACTGTTTTTT CATRAQATNEKLFF
TRBJ2-1 TRBV3-1/TRBV3-2 NA TRBD2 TGTGCCAGCAGCTTTAGCGGGGGAAGGATTGGCAATGAGCAGTTCTTC CASSFSGGRIGNEQFF
TRBJ2-2 TRBV14 NA NA TGTGCCAGCAGTCCAAGACGTTCAGCGAAGAACACCGGGGAGCTGTTTTTT CASSPRRSAKNTGELFF
TRBJ2-1 TRBV19 NA NA TGTGCCAGTAGTATGGGCGGGGGCCGCTACAATGAGCAGTTCTTC CASSMGGGRYNEQFF
TRBJ2-3 TRBV4-2 NA TRBD2 TGTGCCAGCAGCCAACTTACTAGCGAAAGCACAGATACGCAGTATTTT CASSQLTSESTDTQYF
TRBJ1-3 TRBV11-2 NA NA TGTGCCAGCACGCGACGTGAGGCTGGAAACACCATATATTTT CASTRREAGNTIYF
TRBJ2-3 TRBV5-5 NA NA TGTGCCAGCAGCTTGGATTTAATCGGAGGTGTGCAGTATTTT CASSLDLIGGVQYF
TRBJ2-3 TRBV3-1/TRBV3-2 NA NA TGTGCCAGCAGCCAAGACCACACAGATACGCAGTATTTT CASSQDHTDTQYF
TRBJ2-3 TRBV27 NA TRBD2 TGTGCCAGTTCTCCGGGACTAGCGGTTCATACGCAGTATTTT CASSPGLAVHTQYF
TRBJ2-1 TRBV11-3 NA TRBD2 TGTGCCAGTGCGACTAGCGGGGGGGCCAATGAGCAGTTCTTC CASATSGGANEQFF